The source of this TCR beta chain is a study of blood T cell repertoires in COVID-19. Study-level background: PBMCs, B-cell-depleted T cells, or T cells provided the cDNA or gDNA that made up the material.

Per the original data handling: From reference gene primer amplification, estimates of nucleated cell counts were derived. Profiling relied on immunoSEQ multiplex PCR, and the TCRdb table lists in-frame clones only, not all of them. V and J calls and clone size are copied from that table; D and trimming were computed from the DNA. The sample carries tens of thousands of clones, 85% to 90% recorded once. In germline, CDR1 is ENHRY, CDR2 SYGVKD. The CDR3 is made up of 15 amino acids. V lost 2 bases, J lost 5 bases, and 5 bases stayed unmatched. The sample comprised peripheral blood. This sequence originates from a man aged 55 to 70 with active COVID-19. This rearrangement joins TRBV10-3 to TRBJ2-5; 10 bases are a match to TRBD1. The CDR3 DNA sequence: TGTGCCATCAGTGAGACTGACAGGGGGCGCGAGACCCAGTACTTC. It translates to CAISETDRGRETQYF.